Listed below are T cell receptor beta chains from one sample, sequenced in a study of T cells in Graves' hyperthyroidism and ophthalmopathy. TCRdb reprocessed the multiplex PCR reads via MiXCR and lists one record per CDR3 protein. The sample contains 620,000 or so distinct CDR3 sequences, roughly 14% of which appear only once. Material: blood. The origin of the receptors is a woman aged 45-65 years with Graves' ophthalmopathy. Both conserved end residues are part of each CDR3. Fields, in order: J gene, V gene, clone size, D gene, CDR3 DNA, CDR3 protein. D genes are given only for firm matches. Expanded clones get a size class; other rows say once, few or many, or leave the size out.

J gene: TRBJ2-7
V gene: TRBV7-9
clone size: many
D gene: -
CDR3 DNA: TGTGCCAGCAGCTTATCGATTGGGGCAAGCTCCTACGAGCAGTACTTC
CDR3 protein: CASSLSIGASSYEQYF

J gene: TRBJ1-4
V gene: TRBV3-2
clone size: many
D gene: -
CDR3 DNA: TGTGCCAGCAGCCAAGGGGGACTCGCCTCCGACCGTAATGAAAAACTGTTTTTT
CDR3 protein: CASSQGGLASDRNEKLFF

J gene: TRBJ2-1
V gene: TRBV5-5
clone size: few
D gene: TRBD1
CDR3 DNA: TGTGCCAGCAGCGTAATCGACAGGGGGATCATCGATGAGCAGTTCTTC
CDR3 protein: CASSVIDRGIIDEQFF

J gene: TRBJ1-1
V gene: TRBV19
clone size: few
D gene: -
CDR3 DNA: TGTGCCAGTAGTATTCCGTTGGGCGGCAGGCTAAACACTGAAGCTTTCTTT
CDR3 protein: CASSIPLGGRLNTEAFF

J gene: TRBJ2-7
V gene: TRBV6-1
clone size: -
D gene: TRBD1
CDR3 DNA: TGTGCCAGCAAATCAGGGGGCCGGTTCAACGAGCAGTACTTC
CDR3 protein: CASKSGGRFNEQYF

J gene: TRBJ2-7
V gene: TRBV13
clone size: many
D gene: TRBD2
CDR3 DNA: TGTGCCAGCAGCTTTAGCGGGTCTCCCCTCACTTACGAGCAGTACTTC
CDR3 protein: CASSFSGSPLTYEQYF

J gene: TRBJ1-1
V gene: TRBV6-2/TRBV6-3
clone size: -
D gene: -
CDR3 DNA: TGTGCCAGCATCGGGGCGACAGGTAACACTGAAGCTTTCTTT
CDR3 protein: CASIGATGNTEAFF

J gene: TRBJ2-2
V gene: TRBV4-2
clone size: -
D gene: -
CDR3 DNA: TGTGCCAGCAGCCAAGCGGGACACTCGGAGCTGTTTTTT
CDR3 protein: CASSQAGHSELFF

J gene: TRBJ2-1
V gene: TRBV2
clone size: few
D gene: TRBD1
CDR3 DNA: TGTGCCAGCAGTGCGGGACAGGGCAATGAGCAGTCCTTC
CDR3 protein: CASSAGQGNEQSF

J gene: TRBJ2-1
V gene: TRBV4-2
clone size: many
D gene: TRBD2
CDR3 DNA: TGTGCCAGCAGCCAAGCGGCCCCTGGGACTAGCGTCAATGAGCAGTTCTTC
CDR3 protein: CASSQAAPGTSVNEQFF

J gene: TRBJ1-5
V gene: TRBV2
clone size: -
D gene: -
CDR3 DNA: TGTGCCAGCAGTGCACAACCCGGGGGCGGTCAGCCCCAGCATTTT
CDR3 protein: CASSAQPGGGQPQHF